Following are 23 T cell receptor beta chains from one sample sequenced in a study of T-cell memory formation after mild COVID-19. One entry per CDR3 protein results from TCRdb running MiXCR on the 5' RACE reads. The table shows 470,000 or so distinct CDR3 sequences, with over 15% occurring only once. The sequencing input was PBMCs or a T cell subset sorted from them (not recorded which). The receptors come from an adult woman who had mild COVID-19 (a few samples of this study predate the infection). Cell type and time point are not known.

Only a few counts were recorded for this clonotype. The chain has TRBV29-1 and TRBJ1-2, with D maybe TRBD1 (6 bases). Per the germline V gene, CDR1 is SQVTM and CDR2 is ANQGSEA. V was shortened by 4 bases and J by 7 bases, with 16 bases between the two germline ends. The CDR3 consists of 13 residues. The CDR3 nucleotides read TGCAGCGTTGGGGACGTGGGGGGCTCTGGCTACACCTTC. Protein: CSVGDVGGSGYTF.

The chain combines TRBV7-9 with TRBJ1-3; D possibly corresponds to TRBD1 (5 bases). Per the germline V gene, CDR1 is SEHNR and CDR2 is FQNEAQ (reference sequence). The V end lost 2 bases, the J end lost 0 bases, and 20 bases lay between the germline ends. The CDR3 spans 19 residues. Here the CDR3 reads CASSLSFYTAGPSGNTIYF. In nucleotides, the CDR3 is TGTGCCAGCAGCTTAAGTTTTTATACCGCGGGACCCTCTGGAAACACCATATATTTT.

This clonotype was seen only a few times. The V and J genes are TRBV5-6 and TRBJ2-7; no definite D call. With 0 bases removed from V and 7 bases from J, the gap between germline ends came to 11 bases. CDR1 and CDR2 from the germline V gene are SGHDT and YYEEEE. This CDR3 is built from 13 residues. The CDR3 nucleotides read TGTGCCAGCAGCTTGGAGGTGGGGTGGGAGCAGTACTTC. Translated: CASSLEVGWEQYF.

This clonotype occurred a few times. The V call is TRBV27, the J call TRBJ2-7; TRBD1 aligns across 7 bases. The CDR3 is 16 amino acids. Trimming cost V 4 bases and J 3 bases; bases outside gene matches: 12. Germline-derived CDR1 and CDR2 are MNHEY and SMNVEV (reference sequence). The CDR3 loop is CASSSRKTGQLYEQYF. The CDR3 DNA reads as TGTGCCAGCAGTTCGAGAAAGACGGGACAGCTCTACGAGCAGTACTTC.

This clonotype was counted between two and nine times. The chain has TRBV2 and TRBJ1-5; D is undetermined. CDR1 SNHLY and CDR2 FYNNEI come from the germline V gene. The CDR3 contains 15 residues. The ends were cut back, 3 bases at V and 0 bases at J, with 9 bases in the middle. The CDR3 nucleotides are TGTGCCAGCAGTGAGCTCAGGAATAGCAATCAGCCCCAGCATTTT. Translating it yields CASSELRNSNQPQHF.

In its sample, this clonotype was seen many times. This chain connects TRBV12-3 or TRBV12-4 to TRBJ2-1; D is ambiguous. CDR3 size: 14 residues. V gave up 5 bases and J gave up 8 bases, with 16 bases separating them. The CDR3 is CASSLMLENHEQFF. The CDR3 DNA follows: TGTGCCAGCAGTCTAATGCTTGAGAACCATGAGCAGTTCTTC.

This clonotype showed up just a few times. This rearrangement joins TRBV27 to TRBJ2-2, with D unresolved. The CDR3 consists of 13 residues. Between the trimmed V and J ends, which lost 0 bases and 4 bases, there was a span of 3 bases. In germline, CDR1 is MNHEY, CDR2 SMNVEV (reference sequence). CDR3 sequence reads: CASSLSLTGELFF. In nucleotides, the CDR3 is TGTGCCAGCAGTTTATCGCTCACCGGGGAGCTGTTTTTT.

The chain recombines TRBV18 with TRBJ2-7; unclear D gene. Germline lookup yields CDR1 KGHSH and CDR2 LQKENI. The CDR3 length is 15 residues. Trimming shortened V by 0 bases and J by 1 base, and 10 bases separated the two germline ends. CDR3 coding DNA: TGTGCCAGCTCACCACCGGGCACCTTGTCCTACGAGCAGTACTTC. Its protein is CASSPPGTLSYEQYF. Using reference TRBV18 and TRBJ2-7 for the parts outside the CDR3, the full variable domain is NAGVMQNPRHLVRRRGQEARLRCSPMKGHSHVYWYRQLPEEGLKFMVYLQKENIIDESGMPKERFSAEFPKEGPSILRIQQVVRGDSAAYFCASSPPGTLSYEQYFGPGTRLTVT.

The rearrangement joins TRBV7-4 to TRBJ2-5; 10 bases line up with TRBD1. J lost 5 bases, V lost 5 bases, and 14 bases had no gene match. This CDR3 region has 17 residues. From germline, CDR1 is SGHVT and CDR2 SQSDAQ. The CDR3 bases are TGTGCCAGCAGCCTCGAACCGGGACAGGGGAGAGGGGAGACCCAGTACTTC. This gives the protein CASSLEPGQGRGETQYF.

The chain is built from TRBV10-3 and TRBJ2-3, with 7 bases matching TRBD2. Germline V lookup: CDR1 ENHRY, CDR2 SYGVKD. The junction had 5 bases not matched to a gene; V was cut back by 6 bases and J by 2 bases. The CDR3 is 14 residues long. CDR3 nucleotides: TGTGCCATCAGCTTTAGCGGGCTCACAGATACGCAGTATTTT. Its protein product is CAISFSGLTDTQYF.

The V call is TRBV5-6, the J call TRBJ2-7, with D possibly TRBD2 on 7 matching bases. The V gene's germline CDR1 is SGHDT and CDR2 YYEEEE. This CDR3 is 15 amino acids long. V gave up 4 bases and J gave up 1 base, with 15 bases separating them. Written as DNA, the CDR3 is TGTGCCAGCAGCGTGGTAGGGGGGGGATCCTACGAGCAGTACTTC. It translates to CASSVVGGGSYEQYF. Based on the CDR3 plus reference TRBV5-6 and TRBJ2-7, the full variable domain is DAGVTQSPTHLIKTRGQQVTLRCSPKSGHDTVSWYQQALGQGPQFIFQYYEEEERQRGNFPDRFSGHQFPNYSSELNVNALLLGDSALYLCASSVVGGGSYEQYFGPGTRLTVT.

Ten or more counts support this clonotype. This chain uses TRBV27 with TRBJ2-3; no definite D call. Germline V lookup: CDR1 MNHEY, CDR2 SMNVEV (reference sequence). Trimming took off 6 bases at V and 4 bases at J, with 11 bases between the two ends. The CDR3 has 13 residues. The CDR3: CASSSGLSDTQYF. The DNA of the CDR3 is TGTGCCAGCAGCTCGGGTCTTTCAGATACGCAGTATTTT.

This clonotype occurred a few times. This sequence joins TRBV7-6 and TRBJ1-5, with D unclear. The germline V gene has CDR1 SGHVS and CDR2 FNYEAQ. The CDR3 spans 16 residues. The V end lost 1 base, the J end lost 3 bases, and 13 bases lay between the germline ends. This CDR3 reads CASSLEPAGNNQPQHF. The CDR3 nucleotides are TGTGCCAGCAGCTTAGAACCCGCAGGCAACAATCAGCCCCAGCATTTT.

This chain links TRBV6-5 with TRBJ2-1; tentative D call: TRBD1 (5 bases). The V gene's germline CDR1 is MNHEY and CDR2 SVGAGI. V was pared by 0 bases and J by 9 bases, with 9 bases between. The CDR3 contains 13 residues. The CDR3 sequence: CASSYSGVGEQFF. The CDR3 nucleotides are TGTGCCAGCAGTTACTCAGGGGTGGGTGAGCAGTTCTTC.

The V gene is TRBV28, the J gene TRBJ1-2, with D uncertain. CDR3 length: 16 residues. With 5 bases removed from V and 2 bases from J, the gap between germline ends came to 18 bases. CDR1 is MDHEN, CDR2 SYDVKM, per germline. The CDR3 DNA reads TGTGCCAGCAGTCCTTCAGCGGGCAACGAGAACTATGGCTACACCTTC. Its protein product is CASSPSAGNENYGYTF.

The chain links TRBV7-8 to TRBJ1-4, with D unresolved. V was cut by 1 base and J by 7 bases, with 19 bases left in between. Germline V gene lookup returns CDR1 SGHVS and CDR2 FQNEAQ. The CDR3 runs to 17 residues. CDR3 residues: CASSLEKIVLLGEKLFF. The CDR3 DNA reads as TGTGCCAGCAGCTTAGAGAAAATAGTCCTCCTTGGTGAAAAACTGTTTTTT.

This chain uses TRBV5-1 with TRBJ2-1, with 12 positions matching TRBD2. The CDR3 extends over 17 amino acids. Looked up from germline, CDR1 is SGHRS and CDR2 is YFSETQ. The J segment lost 7 bases and the V segment lost 0 bases, leaving 8 bases of the junction unmatched. Here the CDR3 DNA reads TGCGCCAGCAGCTTGGGGCTAGCGGGAGGGCCATCGAATGAGCAGTTCTTC. It encodes CASSLGLAGGPSNEQFF.

This clonotype came up a few times. V is TRBV12-3 or TRBV12-4 and J is TRBJ1-2, with 11 bases identical to TRBD1. The CDR3 spans 15 residues. J lost 5 bases, V lost 5 bases, and 7 bases had no gene match. The CDR3 DNA reads TGTGCCAGCAGTCCTCCCGGGACAGGGGGATATGGCTACACCTTC. Translation gives CASSPPGTGGYGYTF.

The chain joins TRBV5-1 to TRBJ1-1; 10 bases are a match to TRBD1. Per the germline V gene, CDR1 is SGHRS and CDR2 is YFSETQ. This CDR3 region has 17 residues. Trimming cost V 4 bases and J 2 bases; bases outside gene matches: 11. This chain's CDR3 is CASSNPGQGIRNTEAFF. CDR3 coding DNA: TGCGCCAGCAGCAACCCGGGACAGGGGATAAGAAACACTGAAGCTTTCTTT.

This clonotype was counted a few times. The chain carries TRBV9 and TRBJ1-6; D not resolved. The CDR3 runs to 15 residues. From germline, CDR1 is SGDLS and CDR2 YYNGEE. V lost 4 bases to trimming and J lost 8 bases, with 16 bases between them. CDR3 bases: TGTGCCAGCAGCCTAATGGACGGCGGAGATTCACCCCTCCACTTT. This translates into CASSLMDGGDSPLHF.

This clonotype was counted between two and nine times. The genes are TRBV30 and TRBJ1-5, with TRBD1 matching 7 bases. The germline V gene encodes CDR1 GTSNPN and CDR2 SVGIG (reference sequence). The CDR3 runs to 14 residues. V gave up 3 bases and J gave up 0 bases; unmatched junction bases: 2. CDR3 loop: CAWSGTDSNQPQHF. The DNA for the CDR3 is TGTGCCTGGAGCGGGACAGATAGCAATCAGCCCCAGCATTTT.

This chain joins TRBV18 and TRBJ2-3; D not resolved. The CDR3 runs 17 residues. Germline V lookup: CDR1 KGHSH, CDR2 LQKENI. V was shortened by 2 bases and J by 1 base, with 16 bases between the two germline ends. CDR3 protein: CASSPVRTLVGTDTQYF. The CDR3, as DNA: TGTGCCAGCTCACCAGTGAGGACCCTCGTAGGCACAGATACGCAGTATTTT.

The chain joins TRBV10-3 to TRBJ2-5; D is ambiguous. The V end was cut by 3 bases, the J end by 2 bases, with 7 bases between. Germline CDR1 ENHRY, CDR2 SYGVKD. The CDR3 extends over 13 amino acids. CDR3 in amino acids: CAISEGQQETQYF. CDR3 DNA: TGTGCCATCAGTGAAGGGCAGCAAGAGACCCAGTACTTC.